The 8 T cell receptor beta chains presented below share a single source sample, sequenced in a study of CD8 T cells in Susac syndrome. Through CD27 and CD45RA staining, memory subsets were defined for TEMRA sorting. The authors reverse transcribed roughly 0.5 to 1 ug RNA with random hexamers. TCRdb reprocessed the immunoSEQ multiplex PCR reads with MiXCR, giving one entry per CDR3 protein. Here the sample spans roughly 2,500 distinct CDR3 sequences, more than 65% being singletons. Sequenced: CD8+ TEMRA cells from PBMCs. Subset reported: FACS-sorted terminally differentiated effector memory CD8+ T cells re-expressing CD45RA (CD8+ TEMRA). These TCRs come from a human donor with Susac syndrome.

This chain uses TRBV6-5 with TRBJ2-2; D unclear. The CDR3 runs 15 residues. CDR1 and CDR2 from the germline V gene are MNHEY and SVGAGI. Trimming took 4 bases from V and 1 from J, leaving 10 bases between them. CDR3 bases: TGTGCCAGCAGTTTTTTTCAGAAGAACACCGGGGAGCTGTTTTTT. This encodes CASSFFQKNTGELFF.

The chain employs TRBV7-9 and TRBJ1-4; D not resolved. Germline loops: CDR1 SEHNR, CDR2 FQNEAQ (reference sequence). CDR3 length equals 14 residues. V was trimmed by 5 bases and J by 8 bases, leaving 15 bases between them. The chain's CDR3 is CASSHDGEWEKLFF. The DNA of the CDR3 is TGTGCCAGCAGCCATGACGGGGAATGGGAAAAACTGTTTTTT.

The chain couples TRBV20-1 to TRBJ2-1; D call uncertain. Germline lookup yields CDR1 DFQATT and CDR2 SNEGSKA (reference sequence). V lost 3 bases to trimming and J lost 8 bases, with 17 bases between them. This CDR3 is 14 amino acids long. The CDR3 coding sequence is TGCAGTGCTAGTAGTCTCGAAGTTGGCGATGAGCAGTTCTTC. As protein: CSASSLEVGDEQFF.

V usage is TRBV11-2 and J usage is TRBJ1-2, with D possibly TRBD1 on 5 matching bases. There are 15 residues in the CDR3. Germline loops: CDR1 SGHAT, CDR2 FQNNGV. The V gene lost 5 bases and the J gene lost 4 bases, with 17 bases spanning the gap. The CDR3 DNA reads TGTGCCAGCAGCCCTGAATACAGGAGAGTCTATGGCTACACCTTC. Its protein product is CASSPEYRRVYGYTF.

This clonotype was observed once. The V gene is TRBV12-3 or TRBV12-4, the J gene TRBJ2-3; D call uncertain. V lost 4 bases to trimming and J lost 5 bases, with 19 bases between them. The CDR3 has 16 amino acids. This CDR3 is CASSSYLGEVGDTQYF. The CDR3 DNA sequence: TGTGCCAGCAGTTCCTACCTTGGAGAGGTAGGAGATACGCAGTATTTT.

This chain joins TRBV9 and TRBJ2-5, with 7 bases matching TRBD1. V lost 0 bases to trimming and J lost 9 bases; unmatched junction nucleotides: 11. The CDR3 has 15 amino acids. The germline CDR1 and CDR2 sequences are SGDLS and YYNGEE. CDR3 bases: TGTGCCAGCAGCGTAGAGGTAGGGGGCCGGGATCCCCAGTACTTC. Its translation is CASSVEVGGRDPQYF.

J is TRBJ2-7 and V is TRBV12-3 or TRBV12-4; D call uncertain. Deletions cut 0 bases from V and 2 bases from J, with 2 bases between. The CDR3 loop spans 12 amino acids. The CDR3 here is CASSLAPYEQYF. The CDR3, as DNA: TGTGCCAGCAGTTTAGCGCCCTACGAGCAGTACTTC.

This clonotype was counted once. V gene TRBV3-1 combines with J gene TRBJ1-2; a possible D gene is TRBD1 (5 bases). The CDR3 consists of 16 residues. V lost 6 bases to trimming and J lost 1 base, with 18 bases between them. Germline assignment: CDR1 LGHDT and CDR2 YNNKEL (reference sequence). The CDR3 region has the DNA TGTGCCAGCAGTCCCCGGAACAGGATTAATAACTATGGCTACACCTTC. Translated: CASSPRNRINNYGYTF.